The 18 T cell receptor beta chains given below trace back to one sample, sequenced in a study of shared clonotypes between healthy human individuals. Selected positively for CCR7 and CD45RO-negative, naive CD8 cells excluded terminally differentiated effector memory CD45RA+ cells. Sequenced by immunoSEQ multiplex PCR; TCRdb stores in-frame clones only, minus some. The table has some 740,000 clones, about 91% seen once; the top ten hold around 24%. Source material: naive CD8+ T cells sorted from blood. These receptors originate from a man aged 30 to 45 in good health.

The CDR3: CAISPSTYEQYF. The CDR3 nucleotides read TGTGCCATCAGCCCTTCCACCTACGAGCAGTACTTC. The chain has TRBV10-3 and TRBJ2-7, with D unresolved. Between the trimmed V and J ends, which lost 6 bases and 2 bases, there was a span of 8 bases. CDR1 and CDR2 (germline): ENHRY, SYGVKD. There are 12 residues in the CDR3.

CDR3 sequence reads: CASSYSKGSRGHGYTF. For the CDR3, the DNA is TGTGCCAGCAGTTACTCGAAAGGCAGCAGGGGGCATGGCTACACCTTC. V gene TRBV6-6 combines with J gene TRBJ1-2; TRBD1 agrees at 8 bases. V lost 0 bases, J lost 6 bases, and 9 bases stayed unmatched. The CDR3 extends over 16 amino acids. The germline V gene has CDR1 MNHNY and CDR2 SVGAGI (reference sequence).

This chain uses TRBV27 with TRBJ2-7; possibly TRBD1 or TRBD2 for D (6 bases each). The CDR3 contains 13 residues. V was clipped by 8 bases and J by 2 bases, with 13 bases between them. The germline gives CDR1 MNHEY, CDR2 SMNVEV (reference sequence). CDR3 region: CASGPGGTYEQYF. As DNA, the CDR3 is TGTGCCAGCGGACCCGGGGGCACCTACGAGCAGTACTTC.

This clone occurred a few times. The sample contains more than one DNA sequence encoding this CDR3. J is TRBJ2-2 and V is TRBV25-1; D remains ambiguous. The CDR3 contains 13 residues. The V gene's germline CDR1 is MGHDK and CDR2 SYGVNS. V shed 0 bases and J shed 4 bases, with 3 bases lying between them. The CDR3 reads CASSEYSTGELFF. Written as DNA, the CDR3 is TGTGCCAGCAGTGAATACAGCACCGGGGAGCTGTTTTTT.

The chain has TRBV28 and TRBJ2-1; D gene unclear. Looked up from germline, CDR1 is MDHEN and CDR2 is SYDVKM. The length of the CDR3 is 14 residues. The V gene lost 4 bases and the J gene lost 4 bases, with 11 bases spanning the gap. CDR3 protein: CASSSTNGYNEQFF. Written as DNA, the CDR3 is TGTGCCAGCAGTTCCACCAATGGGTACAATGAGCAGTTCTTC.

The V call is TRBV29-1, the J call TRBJ2-5, with a weak D call TRBD2 (5 bases). V shed 2 bases and J shed 4 bases, with 11 bases lying between them. The CDR3 contains 13 residues. Germline V gene lookup returns CDR1 SQVTM and CDR2 ANQGSEA. The CDR3 bases are TGCAGCGTTGAACGGGAATTCCCAGAGACCCAGTACTTC. The encoded protein is CSVEREFPETQYF.

The rearrangement links TRBV29-1 to TRBJ2-7; TRBD1 matches at 10 bases. Germline values: CDR1 SQVTM, CDR2 ANQGSEA. The CDR3 runs to 13 residues. Trimming cost V 3 bases and J 4 bases; bases outside gene matches: 3. This chain's CDR3 is CSVEGQGFYEQYF. The DNA for the CDR3 is TGCAGCGTTGAGGGACAGGGGTTTTACGAGCAGTACTTC.

J is TRBJ2-7 and V is TRBV27; D is unclear. Trimming stripped 5 bases from V and 2 bases from J, with 16 bases between. Germline CDR1 and CDR2: MNHEY and SMNVEV (reference sequence). This CDR3 has 15 residues. CDR3 amino acids: CASSPWQAGPYEQYF. The CDR3 nucleotides read TGTGCCAGCAGTCCTTGGCAGGCAGGACCCTACGAGCAGTACTTC.

This clone was counted between two and nine times. The chain employs TRBV19 and TRBJ2-7; D may be TRBD1 (6 bases). V was clipped by 3 bases and J by 6 bases, with 12 bases between them. CDR3 length equals 13 residues. CDR1 LNHDA and CDR2 SQIVND come from the germline V gene (reference sequence). CDR3 coding DNA: TGTGCCAGTAGTATTATCCCCAGGGGCGAGCAGTACTTC. It yields the protein CASSIIPRGEQYF.

The genes are TRBV4-1 and TRBJ2-7; D is uncertain. Between the trimmed V and J ends, which lost 1 base and 3 bases, there was a span of 13 bases. This CDR3 is built from 15 residues. In germline, CDR1 is MGHRA, CDR2 YSYEKL. The CDR3 region is CASSQVPRFSYEQYF. Here the CDR3 DNA reads TGCGCCAGCAGCCAAGTCCCCAGATTTAGCTACGAGCAGTACTTC.

The rearrangement joins TRBV7-6 to TRBJ2-2, with 8 nucleotides matching TRBD2. The CDR3 contains 18 residues. With 1 base clipped from V and 4 bases from J, the junction kept 11 bases outside the gene matches. Germline values: CDR1 SGHVS, CDR2 FNYEAQ. CDR3 bases: TGTGCCAGCAGCTTAGACGGCGAGCGGGAGTCGGGCACCGGGGAGCTGTTTTTT. It encodes CASSLDGERESGTGELFF.

This sequence joins TRBV5-6 and TRBJ2-7; tentatively, D is TRBD1 or TRBD2 (7 bases each). The CDR3 runs 14 residues. With 4 bases removed from V and 2 bases from J, the gap between germline ends came to 13 bases. The V gene's germline CDR1 is SGHDT and CDR2 YYEEEE. This chain's CDR3 is CASSSGTAAYEQYF. In DNA, the CDR3 is TGTGCCAGCAGCAGCGGGACAGCAGCCTACGAGCAGTACTTC.

The chain links TRBV9 to TRBJ2-1, with 8 positions matching TRBD2. Germline values: CDR1 SGDLS, CDR2 YYNGEE. CDR3 length: 16 amino acids. Trimming at V came to 4 bases and at J to 10 bases, leaving 16 bases not matched to a gene. The CDR3 loop is CASSPRTSRLPREQFF. Written as DNA, the CDR3 is TGTGCCAGCAGCCCCCGGACTAGCAGGCTCCCCAGGGAGCAGTTCTTC.

This clone has more than one count but fewer than ten. This sequence joins TRBV27 and TRBJ2-3, with D possibly being TRBD1 (5 bases). With 5 bases removed from V and 0 bases from J, the gap between germline ends came to 6 bases. Looked up from germline, CDR1 is MNHEY and CDR2 is SMNVEV (reference sequence). The length of the CDR3 is 13 residues. The CDR3 is CASSGHSTDTQYF. CDR3 sequence (DNA): TGTGCCAGCAGTGGACACAGCACAGATACGCAGTATTTT.

This chain uses TRBV7-9 with TRBJ2-2; 9 bases match TRBD1. Germline-derived CDR1 and CDR2 are SEHNR and FQNEAQ (reference sequence). The CDR3 covers 16 residues. The trim removed 1 base at V and 4 bases at J, leaving 4 bases unmatched. DNA for the CDR3: TGTGCCAGCAGCTTAGACAGGGGGCCTATCACCGGGGAGCTGTTTTTT. Its translation is CASSLDRGPITGELFF.

The J gene is TRBJ2-2, the V gene TRBV6-6; D unclear. Germline assignment: CDR1 MNHNY and CDR2 SVGAGI (reference sequence). The V end lost 2 bases, the J end lost 7 bases, and 2 bases lay between the germline ends. The CDR3 sequence is 11 residues long. The CDR3 coding sequence is TGTGCCAGCAGTTACGTCGGGGAGCTGTTTTTT. Translation gives CASSYVGELFF.

The genes are TRBV27 and TRBJ2-7; D is unclear. The CDR3 has 16 residues. V was shortened by 6 bases and J by 2 bases, with 20 bases between the two germline ends. The germline V gene encodes CDR1 MNHEY and CDR2 SMNVEV (reference sequence). The CDR3 bases are TGTGCCAGCAGCAGCAACGCACTGCTTGACCCCTACGAGCAGTACTTC. Protein sequence: CASSSNALLDPYEQYF.

This clone appeared a single time. This chain links TRBV9 with TRBJ2-3; 7 bases map to TRBD2. The CDR3 sequence is 16 residues long. V shed 4 bases, J shed 2 bases, and the junction held 10 bases outside the gene matches. In germline, CDR1 is SGDLS, CDR2 YYNGEE. CDR3 DNA: TGTGCCAGCAGCCTAAACGCTAGCGGTCTCACAGATACGCAGTATTTT. It translates to CASSLNASGLTDTQYF.